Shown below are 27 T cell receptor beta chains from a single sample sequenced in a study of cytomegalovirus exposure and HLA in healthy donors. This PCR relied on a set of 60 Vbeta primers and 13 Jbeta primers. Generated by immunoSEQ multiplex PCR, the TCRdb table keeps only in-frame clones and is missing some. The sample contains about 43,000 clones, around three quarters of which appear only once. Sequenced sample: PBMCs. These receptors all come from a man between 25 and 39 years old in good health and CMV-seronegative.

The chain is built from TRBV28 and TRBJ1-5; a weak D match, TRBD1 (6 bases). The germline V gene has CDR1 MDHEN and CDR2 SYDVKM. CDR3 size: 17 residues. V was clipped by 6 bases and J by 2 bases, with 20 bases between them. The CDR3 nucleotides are TGTGCCAGCAGCCCTACCAGGGGTGAGTTTGGCAATCAGCCCCAGCATTTT. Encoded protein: CASSPTRGEFGNQPQHF.

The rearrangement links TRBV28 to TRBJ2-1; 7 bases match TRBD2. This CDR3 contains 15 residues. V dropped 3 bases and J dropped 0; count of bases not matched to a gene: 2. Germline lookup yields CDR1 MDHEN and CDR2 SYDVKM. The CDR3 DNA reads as TGTGCCAGCAGTTTTTCTAGCGGCTCCTACAATGAGCAGTTCTTC. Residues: CASSFSSGSYNEQFF. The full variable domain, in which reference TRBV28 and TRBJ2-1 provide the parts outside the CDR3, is DVKVTQSSRYLVKRTGEKVFLECVQDMDHENMFWYRQDPGLGLRLIYFSYDVKMKEKGDIPEGYSVSREKKERFSLILESASTNQTSMYLCASSFSSGSYNEQFFGPGTRLTVL.

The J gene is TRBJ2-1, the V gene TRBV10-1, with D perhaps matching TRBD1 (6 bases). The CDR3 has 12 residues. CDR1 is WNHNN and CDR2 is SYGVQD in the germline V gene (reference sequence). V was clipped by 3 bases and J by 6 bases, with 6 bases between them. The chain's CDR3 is CASSEGGNEQFF. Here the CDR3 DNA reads TGCGCCAGCAGTGAAGGGGGCAATGAGCAGTTCTTC.

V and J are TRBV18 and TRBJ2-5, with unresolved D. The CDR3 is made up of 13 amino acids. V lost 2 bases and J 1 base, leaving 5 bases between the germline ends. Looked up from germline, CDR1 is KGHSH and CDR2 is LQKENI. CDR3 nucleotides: TGTGCCAGCTCACCAACTGTCCAAGAGACCCAGTACTTC. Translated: CASSPTVQETQYF.

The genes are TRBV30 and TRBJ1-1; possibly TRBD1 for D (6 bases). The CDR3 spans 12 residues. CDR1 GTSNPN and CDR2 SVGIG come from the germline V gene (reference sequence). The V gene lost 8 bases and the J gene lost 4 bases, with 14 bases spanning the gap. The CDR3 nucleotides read TGTGCCCGGGGGAGGGGGGGCACTGAAGCTTTCTTT. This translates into CARGRGGTEAFF.

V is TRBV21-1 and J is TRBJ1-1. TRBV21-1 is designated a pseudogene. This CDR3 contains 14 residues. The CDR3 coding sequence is TGTGCCAGCAGACCCAGGGGAGGGGGCACTGAAGCTTTCTTT. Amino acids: CASRPRGGGTEAFF.

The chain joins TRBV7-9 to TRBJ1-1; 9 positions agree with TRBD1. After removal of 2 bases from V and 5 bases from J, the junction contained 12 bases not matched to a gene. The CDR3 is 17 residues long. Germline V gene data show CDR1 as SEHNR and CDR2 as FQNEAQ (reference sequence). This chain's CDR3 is CASSLRKAGQGGTEAFF. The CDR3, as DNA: TGTGCCAGCAGCTTAAGAAAAGCGGGACAGGGTGGGACTGAAGCTTTCTTT.

In nucleotides, the CDR3 is TGTGCCAGCAGCGTAGGGACTAGCGGGAGAGATACGCAGTATTTT. It specifies CASSVGTSGRDTQYF. This chain uses TRBV9 with TRBJ2-3; TRBD2 matches 13 bases. CDR3 length equals 15 residues. After removal of 0 bases from V and 5 bases from J, the junction contained 0 bases not matched to a gene. Germline loops: CDR1 SGDLS, CDR2 YYNGEE.

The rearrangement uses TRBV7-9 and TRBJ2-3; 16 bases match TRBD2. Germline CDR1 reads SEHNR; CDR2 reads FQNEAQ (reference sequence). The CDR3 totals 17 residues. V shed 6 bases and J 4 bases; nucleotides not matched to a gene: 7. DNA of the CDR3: TGTGCCAGCAGACGCGGGACTAGCGGGAGGGCCGCAGATACGCAGTATTTT. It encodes CASRRGTSGRAADTQYF.

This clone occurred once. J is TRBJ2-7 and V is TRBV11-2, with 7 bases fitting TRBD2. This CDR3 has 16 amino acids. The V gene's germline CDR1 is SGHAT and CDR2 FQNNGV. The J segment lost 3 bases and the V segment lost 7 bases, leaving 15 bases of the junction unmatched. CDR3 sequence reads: CASTPGDREVNYEQYF. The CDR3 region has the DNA TGTGCCAGCACCCCTGGCGACCGGGAGGTGAACTACGAGCAGTACTTC.

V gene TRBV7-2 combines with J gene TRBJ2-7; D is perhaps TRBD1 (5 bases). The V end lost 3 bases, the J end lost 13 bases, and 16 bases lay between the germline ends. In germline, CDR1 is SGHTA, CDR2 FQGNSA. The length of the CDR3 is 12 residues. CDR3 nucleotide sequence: TGTGCCAGCAGCTTCGGTCAGGGCCTAATATACTTC. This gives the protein CASSFGQGLIYF.

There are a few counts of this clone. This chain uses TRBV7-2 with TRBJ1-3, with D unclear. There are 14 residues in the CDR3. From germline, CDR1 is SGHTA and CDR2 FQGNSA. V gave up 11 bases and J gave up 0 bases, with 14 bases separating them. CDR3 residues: CAVSGTASGNTIYF. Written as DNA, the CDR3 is TGTGCCGTATCAGGCACAGCCTCTGGAAACACCATATATTTT.

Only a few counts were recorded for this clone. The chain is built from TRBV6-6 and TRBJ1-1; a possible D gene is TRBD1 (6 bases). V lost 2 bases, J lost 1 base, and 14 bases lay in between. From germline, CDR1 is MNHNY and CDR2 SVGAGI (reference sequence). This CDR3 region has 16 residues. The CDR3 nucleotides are TGTGCCAGCAGTTACACCACCGACAGGTCGAACACTGAAGCTTTCTTT. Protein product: CASSYTTDRSNTEAFF.

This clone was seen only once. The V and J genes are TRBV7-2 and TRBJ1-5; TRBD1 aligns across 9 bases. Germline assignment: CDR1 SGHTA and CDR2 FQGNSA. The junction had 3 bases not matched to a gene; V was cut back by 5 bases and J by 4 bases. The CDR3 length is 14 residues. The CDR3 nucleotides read TGTGCCAGCAGCCGAGGGACAGGGAATCAGCCCCAGCATTTT. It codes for CASSRGTGNQPQHF.

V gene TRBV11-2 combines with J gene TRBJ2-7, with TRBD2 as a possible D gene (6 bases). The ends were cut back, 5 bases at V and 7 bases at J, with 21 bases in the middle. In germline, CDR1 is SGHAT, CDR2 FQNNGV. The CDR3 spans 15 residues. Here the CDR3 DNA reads TGTGCCAGCAGCCCCCGGGACTGGCGGCCCGCGGAGCAGTACTTC. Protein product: CASSPRDWRPAEQYF.

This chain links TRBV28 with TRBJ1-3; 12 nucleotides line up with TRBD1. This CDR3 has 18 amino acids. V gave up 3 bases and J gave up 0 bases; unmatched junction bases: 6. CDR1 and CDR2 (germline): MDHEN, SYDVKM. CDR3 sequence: CASSLGQGASLSGNTIYF. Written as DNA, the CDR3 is TGTGCCAGCAGTTTGGGACAGGGGGCCTCCCTCTCTGGAAACACCATATATTTT.

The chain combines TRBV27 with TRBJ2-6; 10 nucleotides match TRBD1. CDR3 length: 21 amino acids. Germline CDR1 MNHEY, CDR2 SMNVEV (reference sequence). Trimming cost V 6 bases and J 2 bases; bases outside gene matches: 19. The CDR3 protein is CASSRTIPGQGSLPGANVLTF. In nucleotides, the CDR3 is TGTGCCAGCAGCCGCACAATACCGGGACAGGGGAGTCTCCCTGGGGCCAACGTCCTGACTTTC. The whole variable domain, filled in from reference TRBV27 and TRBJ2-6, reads EAQVTQNPRYLITVTGKKLTVTCSQNMNHEYMSWYRQDPGLGLRQIYYSMNVEVTDKGDVPEGYKVSRKEKRNFPLILESPSPNQTSLYFCASSRTIPGQGSLPGANVLTFGAGSRLTVL.

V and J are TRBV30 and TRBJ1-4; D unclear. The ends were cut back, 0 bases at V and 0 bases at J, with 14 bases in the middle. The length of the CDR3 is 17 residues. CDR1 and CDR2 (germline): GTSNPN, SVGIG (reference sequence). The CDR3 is CAWSVSGSPATNEKLFF. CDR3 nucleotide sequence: TGTGCCTGGAGTGTAAGTGGCTCGCCAGCAACTAATGAAAAACTGTTTTTT.

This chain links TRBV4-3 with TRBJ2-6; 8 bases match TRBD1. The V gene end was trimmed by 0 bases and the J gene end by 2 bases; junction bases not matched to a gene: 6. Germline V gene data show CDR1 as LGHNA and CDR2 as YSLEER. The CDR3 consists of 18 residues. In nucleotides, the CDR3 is TGCGCCAGCAGCCAAGAACAGGACAGGGTTGCTGGGGCCAACGTCCTGACTTTC. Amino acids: CASSQEQDRVAGANVLTF.

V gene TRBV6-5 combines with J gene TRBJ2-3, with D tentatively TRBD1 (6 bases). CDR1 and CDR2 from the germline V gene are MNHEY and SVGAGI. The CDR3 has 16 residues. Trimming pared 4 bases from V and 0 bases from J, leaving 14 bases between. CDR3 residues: CASSFQKGQSTDTQYF. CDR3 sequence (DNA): TGTGCCAGCAGTTTCCAGAAAGGACAGAGCACAGATACGCAGTATTTT.

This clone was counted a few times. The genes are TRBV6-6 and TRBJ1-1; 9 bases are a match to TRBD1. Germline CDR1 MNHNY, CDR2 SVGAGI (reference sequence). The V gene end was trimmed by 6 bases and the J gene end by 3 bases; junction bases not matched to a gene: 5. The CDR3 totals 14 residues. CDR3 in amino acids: CASSYRTGDTEAFF. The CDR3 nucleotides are TGTGCCAGCAGCTACAGGACAGGGGACACTGAAGCTTTCTTT.

Written as DNA, the CDR3 is TGTGCCATCAGAGATGACAGGGCAGGGACCGGGGAGCTGTTTTTT. It specifies CAIRDDRAGTGELFF. J is TRBJ2-2 and V is TRBV10-3; 7 nucleotides line up with TRBD1. The germline CDR1 and CDR2 sequences are ENHRY and SYGVKD. V shed 6 bases and J 5 bases; nucleotides not matched to a gene: 9. CDR3 length: 15 amino acids.

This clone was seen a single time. CDR3 protein: CASRQDTGELFF. The CDR3 coding sequence is TGCGCCAGCAGGCAGGACACCGGGGAGCTGTTTTTT. The rearrangement links TRBV10-1 to TRBJ2-2; D ambiguous. This CDR3 contains 12 residues. Germline CDR1 is WNHNN and CDR2 is SYGVQD (reference sequence). Trimming shortened V by 6 bases and J by 3 bases, and 5 bases separated the two germline ends.

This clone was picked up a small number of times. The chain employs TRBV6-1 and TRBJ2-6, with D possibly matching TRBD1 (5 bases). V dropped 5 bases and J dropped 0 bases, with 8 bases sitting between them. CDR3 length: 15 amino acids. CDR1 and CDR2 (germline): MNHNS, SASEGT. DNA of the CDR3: TGTGCCAGCAGTCGAACAGGCTCTGGGGCCAACGTCCTGACTTTC. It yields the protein CASSRTGSGANVLTF.

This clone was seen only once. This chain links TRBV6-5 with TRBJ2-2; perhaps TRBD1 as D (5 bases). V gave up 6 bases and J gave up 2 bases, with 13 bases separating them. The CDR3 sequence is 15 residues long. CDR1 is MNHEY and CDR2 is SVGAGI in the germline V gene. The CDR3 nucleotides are TGTGCCAGCAGAACAGGAGTGATCAACACCGGGGAGCTGTTTTTT. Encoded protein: CASRTGVINTGELFF.

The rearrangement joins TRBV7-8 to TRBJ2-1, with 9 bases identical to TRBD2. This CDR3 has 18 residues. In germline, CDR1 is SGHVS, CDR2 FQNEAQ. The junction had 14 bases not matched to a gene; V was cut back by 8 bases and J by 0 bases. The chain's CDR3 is CASDAGTSIWSSYNEQFF. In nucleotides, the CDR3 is TGTGCCAGCGACGCCGGGACTAGCATCTGGAGCTCCTACAATGAGCAGTTCTTC.

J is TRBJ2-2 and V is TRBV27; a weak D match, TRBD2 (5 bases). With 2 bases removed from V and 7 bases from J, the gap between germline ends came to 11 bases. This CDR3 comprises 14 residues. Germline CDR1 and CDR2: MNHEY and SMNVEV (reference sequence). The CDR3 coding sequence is TGTGCCAGCAGTTTAAGAGGGCCCGGCGGGGAGCTGTTTTTT. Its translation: CASSLRGPGGELFF.